This TCR beta chain is from a study of technical replicates of blood from a few donors. Deletions cut 10 bases from V and 0 bases from J, with 16 bases between. The CDR3 covers 14 residues. Germline assignment: CDR1 MNHNS and CDR2 SASEGT. Using immunoSEQ multiplex PCR, the repertoire was profiled, and TCRdb retains in-frame clones only, with some absent. The sample has 13,000 or so clones; around 85% are singletons. The sequenced material came from PBMCs. The chain links TRBV6-1 to TRBJ2-7, with D perhaps matching TRBD2 (5 bases). This clonotype originated in a human donor in good health. CDR3 in amino acids: CATFEAGFSYEQYF. CDR3 in DNA: TGTGCCACCTTTGAGGCGGGTTTCTCCTACGAGCAGTACTTC.